This T cell receptor beta chain was obtained from a study of STAT5B mutations in CD4+ large granular lymphocyte leukemia (dated by TCRdb to the early 2020s). As for the study more broadly: Among healthy controls, the CDR3 'QG' motif was associated with a particular HLA allele. The TCRbeta repertoires of CD4+ T-cell large granular lymphocyte leukemia patients were compared with the TCRbeta repertoires of healthy blood donors. The purity of purified fractions was confirmed by flow cytometry on FACSCanto II or FACSVerse to exceed 95% among lymphocytes. Summary of the overall study and its limitations: Enrichment of TRBV06-family usage was observed among the top patient clones (8/27) relative to healthy controls (2/35). CD4-sorted patient repertoires appeared more clonal than healthy CD4+ repertoires, and this difference persisted after removing the putative leukemic clones. Main leukemic clonotypes were private to each patient, although roughly 25% appeared at low frequency in other patients' non-leukemic repertoires. The data were not HLA-matched, and the relatively small sample size could explain the higher clonality seen in CD4+ compared with CD8+ T-LGLL.

The immunoSEQ assay at survey resolution was used to sequence TCRbeta rearrangements from genomic DNA. Processing in the source paper ran as follows. A lowest detectable productive clonotype frequency of 2.59 x 10-5 was observed in the TCR sequencing data. Only productive TCRbeta rearrangements, defined as complete and in-frame sequences, were included in the analyses. The clonality of each sample was calculated as Simpson clonality in the immunoSEQ Analyzer version 3.0. Clones were categorized by frequency as very rare, small, medium, large (1-20%) or hyperexpanded (>20%). Generation probabilities were estimated with OLGA 1.2.3, V-gene circos plots were made with VDJtools, specificities were looked up in VDJdb, and CDR3 motifs were identified with GLIPH. This is the immuneACCESS table as TCRdb keeps it, with only in-frame sequences that have V and J called. A part of the clones is gone; compared with another copy, unresolved V genes explain less than half, and the rest is unexplained. V and J calls and clone size follow that table, whereas D and trimming were derived from the DNA. The sample table records approximately 24,000 clones; about two thirds of these occur just once. 0.55% to 0.75% of the sample is taken by the ten largest.

Buffy coats from roughly 40 blood donors, supplied by the Finnish Red Cross blood service, were used as healthy controls. All TCR-sequenced material derived from peripheral blood: patient blood samples and healthy donor buffy coats. Peripheral blood mononuclear cells were isolated by Ficoll-Hypaque gradient centrifugation. Magnetic purification was used to isolate CD4+ cells from the buffy coats of the healthy controls. Genomic DNA was extracted with the Gentra Puregene Cell and Tissue kit and quantified on a Qubit 2.0 fluorometer. Inclusive of the bounding cysteine and phenylalanine, the CDR3 is 17 residues long. Only the CDR3 DNA stays, 51 bases, in frame from base 1. Via the germline V gene, CDR1 is SQVTM and CDR2 ANQGSEA. Here V drops 3 bases and J drops 0 bases, and the junction holds 8 bases not matched to any gene. About this clone itself: It lacks a known antigen. No base qualities exist here, and no much larger clone lies one base off it.

The TCR sequence derives from a human donor in good health. This sequence uses TRBV29-1 and TRBJ2-5, and 12 bases in between align with TRBD2. Source material: CD4+ T cells from blood buffy coats. The nucleotide sequence reads TGCAGCGTTGATGGGTCTAGCGGGGGGGGGTACCAAGAGACCCAGTACTTC. Its protein reads: CSVDGSSGGGYQETQYF.